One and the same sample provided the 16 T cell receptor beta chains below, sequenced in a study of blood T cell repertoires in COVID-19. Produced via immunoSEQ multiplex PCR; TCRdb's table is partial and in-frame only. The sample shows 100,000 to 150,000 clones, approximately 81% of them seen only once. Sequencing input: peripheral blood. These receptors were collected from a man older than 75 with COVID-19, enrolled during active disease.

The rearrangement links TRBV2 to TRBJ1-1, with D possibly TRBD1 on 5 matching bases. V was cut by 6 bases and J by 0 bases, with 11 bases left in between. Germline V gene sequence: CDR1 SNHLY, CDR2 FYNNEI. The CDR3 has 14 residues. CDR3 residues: CASRTEPMNTEAFF. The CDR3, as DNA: TGTGCCAGCAGGACAGAACCCATGAACACTGAAGCTTTCTTT.

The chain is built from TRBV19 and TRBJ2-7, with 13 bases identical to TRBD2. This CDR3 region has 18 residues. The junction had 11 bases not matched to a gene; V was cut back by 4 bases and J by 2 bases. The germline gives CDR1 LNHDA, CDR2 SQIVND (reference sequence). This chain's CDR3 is CASSTPTSGRTFTYEQYF. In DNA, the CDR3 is TGTGCCAGTAGTACTCCGACTAGCGGGAGGACTTTCACCTACGAGCAGTACTTC.

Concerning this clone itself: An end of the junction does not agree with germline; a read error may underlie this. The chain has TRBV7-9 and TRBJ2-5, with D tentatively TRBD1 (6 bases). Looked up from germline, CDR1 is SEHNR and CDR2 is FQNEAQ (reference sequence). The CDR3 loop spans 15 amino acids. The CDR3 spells CATSAGTPRGETQYF. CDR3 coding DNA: TGTGCCACCAGCGCCGGGACCCCAAGGGGGGAGACCCAGTACTTC. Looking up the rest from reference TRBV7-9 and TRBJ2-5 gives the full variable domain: DTGVSQNPRHKITKRGQNVTFRCDPISEHNRLYWYRQTLGQGPEFLTYFQNEAQLEKSRLLSDRFSAERPKGSFSTLEIQRTEQGDSAMYLCATSAGTPRGETQYFGPGTRLLVL.

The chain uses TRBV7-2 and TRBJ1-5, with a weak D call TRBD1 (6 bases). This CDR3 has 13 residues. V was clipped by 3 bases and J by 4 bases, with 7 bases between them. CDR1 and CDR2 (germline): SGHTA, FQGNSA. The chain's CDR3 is CASSLRGNQPQHF. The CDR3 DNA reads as TGTGCCAGCAGCTTGAGGGGGAATCAGCCCCAGCATTTT.

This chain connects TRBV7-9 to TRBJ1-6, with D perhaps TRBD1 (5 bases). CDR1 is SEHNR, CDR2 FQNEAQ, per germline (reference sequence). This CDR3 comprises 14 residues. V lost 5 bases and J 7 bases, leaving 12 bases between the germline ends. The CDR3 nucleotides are TGTGCCAGCAGCGTCGACAGCGCCAATTCACCCCTCCACTTT. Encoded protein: CASSVDSANSPLHF.

CDR3 residues: CASSLIVQGEQYF. Here the CDR3 DNA reads TGTGCCAGCAGTTTAATAGTCCAGGGCGAGCAGTACTTC. This sequence joins TRBV27 and TRBJ2-7, with a weak D call TRBD1 (5 bases). Deletions cut 2 bases from V and 6 bases from J, with 11 bases between. Germline V gene lookup returns CDR1 MNHEY and CDR2 SMNVEV (reference sequence). The CDR3 length is 13 residues.

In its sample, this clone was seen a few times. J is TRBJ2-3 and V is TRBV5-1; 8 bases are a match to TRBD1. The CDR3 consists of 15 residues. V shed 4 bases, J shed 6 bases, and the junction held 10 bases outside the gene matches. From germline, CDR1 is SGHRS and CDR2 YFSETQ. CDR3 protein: CASSANRQGSDTQYF. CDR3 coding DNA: TGCGCCAGCAGCGCCAACCGACAGGGGTCGGATACGCAGTATTTT.

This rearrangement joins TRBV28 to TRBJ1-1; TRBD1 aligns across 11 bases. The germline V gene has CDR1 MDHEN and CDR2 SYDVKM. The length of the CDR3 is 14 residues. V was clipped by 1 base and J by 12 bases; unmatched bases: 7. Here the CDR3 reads CASSLSGQGARPFF. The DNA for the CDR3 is TGTGCCAGCAGTTTATCAGGACAGGGGGCTAGACCTTTCTTT.

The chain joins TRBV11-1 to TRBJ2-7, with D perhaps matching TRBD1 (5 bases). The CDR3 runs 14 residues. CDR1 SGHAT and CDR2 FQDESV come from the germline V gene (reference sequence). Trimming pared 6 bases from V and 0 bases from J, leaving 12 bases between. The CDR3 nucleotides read TGTGCCAGCAGGGAGACAGCTTCCTCCTACGAGCAGTACTTC. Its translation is CASRETASSYEQYF.

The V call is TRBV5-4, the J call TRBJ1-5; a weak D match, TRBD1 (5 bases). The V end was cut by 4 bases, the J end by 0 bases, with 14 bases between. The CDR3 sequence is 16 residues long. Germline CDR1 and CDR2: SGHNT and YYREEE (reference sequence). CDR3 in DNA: TGTGCCAGCAGCCTGGGTGGACAACTTAGCAATCAGCCCCAGCATTTT. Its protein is CASSLGGQLSNQPQHF.

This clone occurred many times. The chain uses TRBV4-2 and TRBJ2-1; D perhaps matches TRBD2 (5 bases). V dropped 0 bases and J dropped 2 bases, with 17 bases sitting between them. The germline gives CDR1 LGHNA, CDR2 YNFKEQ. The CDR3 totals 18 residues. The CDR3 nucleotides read TGTGCCAGCAGCCAAGATCTCTGGGGAGAGGCTCCCTACAATGAGCAGTTCTTC. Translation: CASSQDLWGEAPYNEQFF.

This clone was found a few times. The CDR3 protein is CASSRSGQETQYF. The DNA for the CDR3 is TGTGCCAGTAGTAGGAGCGGACAAGAGACCCAGTACTTC. The rearrangement links TRBV19 to TRBJ2-5; a weak D match, TRBD2 (5 bases). The germline V gene has CDR1 LNHDA and CDR2 SQIVND (reference sequence). This CDR3 contains 13 residues. V gave up 4 bases and J gave up 2 bases, with 8 bases separating them.

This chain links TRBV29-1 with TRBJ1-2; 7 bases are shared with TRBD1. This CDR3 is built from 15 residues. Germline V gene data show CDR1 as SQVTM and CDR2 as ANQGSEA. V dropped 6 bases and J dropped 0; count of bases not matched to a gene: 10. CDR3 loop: CSVAVRDSSNYGYTF. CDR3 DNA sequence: TGCAGCGTGGCCGTGAGGGACAGCTCTAACTATGGCTACACCTTC.

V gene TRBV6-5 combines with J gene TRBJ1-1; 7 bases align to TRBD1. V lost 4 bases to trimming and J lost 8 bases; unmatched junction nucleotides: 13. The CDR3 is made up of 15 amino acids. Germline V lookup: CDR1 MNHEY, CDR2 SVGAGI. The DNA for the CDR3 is TGTGCCAGCAGTTCACCGGGACAGCTGCGGCGGGAAGCTTTCTTT. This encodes CASSSPGQLRREAFF.

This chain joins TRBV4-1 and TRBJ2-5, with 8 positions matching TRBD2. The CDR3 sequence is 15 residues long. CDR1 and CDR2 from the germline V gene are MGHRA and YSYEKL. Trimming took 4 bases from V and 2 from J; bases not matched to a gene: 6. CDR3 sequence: CASSRLAGPQETQYF. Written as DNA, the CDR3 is TGCGCCAGCAGCCGCTTAGCGGGACCGCAAGAGACCCAGTACTTC.

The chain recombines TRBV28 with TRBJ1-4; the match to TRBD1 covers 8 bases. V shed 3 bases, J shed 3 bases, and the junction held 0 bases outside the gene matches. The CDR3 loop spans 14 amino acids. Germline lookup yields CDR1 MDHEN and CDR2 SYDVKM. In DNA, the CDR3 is TGTGCCAGCAGTTTGGGACAGGCTAATGAAAAACTGTTTTTT. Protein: CASSLGQANEKLFF.